A selection of T cell receptor beta chains follows, all from one sample in a study of CD8+ T cells in alopecia areata. Measured with immunoSEQ multiplex PCR; TCRdb has only the in-frame clones, and not every one. The sample shows about 180,000 clones, 50% to 60% of them seen only once. This material consisted of CD4+ T cells sorted from blood, taken at week 0. These receptors were taken from a human donor with alopecia areata. CDR3s include the opening cysteine and the closing phenylalanine or tryptophan. D genes are given only for firm matches. Expanded clones get a size class; other rows say once, few or many, or leave the size out.

>-|-|TRBV19|13|TRBJ2-3
CASRGAATDTQYF
TGTGCCAGTAGAGGCGCGGCCACAGATACGCAGTATTTT
>-|-|TRBV20-1|11|TRBJ2-1
CSARYYNEQFF
TGCAGTGCTCGGTACTACAATGAGCAGTTCTTC
>-|-|TRBV7-9|13|TRBJ2-7
CASGGDNSYEQYF
TGTGCCAGCGGGGGGGACAACTCCTACGAGCAGTACTTC
>-|-|TRBV5-1|13|TRBJ1-1
CASGIGSNTEAFF
TGCGCCAGCGGAATCGGGTCAAACACTGAAGCTTTCTTT
>-|TRBD1|TRBV4-2|17|TRBJ1-3
CASSQATGGFSGNTIYF
TGTGCCAGCAGCCAAGCAACAGGGGGCTTTAGTGGAAACACCATATATTTT
>-|TRBD2|TRBV6-5|15|TRBJ2-7
CASSYSGTGGYEQYF
TGTGCCAGCAGTTACTCTGGGACGGGGGGATACGAGCAGTACTTC
>-|-|TRBV25-1|12|TRBJ1-2
CASSEAAEGYTF
TGTGCCAGCAGTGAGGCAGCTGAGGGCTACACCTTC
>-|TRBD1|TRBV2|13|TRBJ2-7
CASKGDSFYEQYF
TGTGCCAGCAAAGGGGACAGTTTCTACGAGCAGTACTTC
>-|-|TRBV19|14|TRBJ2-5
CASSISRRQETQYF
TGTGCCAGTAGTATATCCAGGCGACAAGAGACCCAGTACTTC
>-|-|TRBV6-5|13|TRBJ1-1
CASRTPGGTEAFF
TGTGCCAGCAGAACCCCGGGGGGCACTGAAGCTTTCTTT
>few|-|TRBV29-1|15|TRBJ2-7
CSVIHRKVLSYEQYF
TGCAGTGTTATCCACAGGAAGGTTCTATCCTACGAGCAGTACTTC
>-|TRBD2|TRBV29-1|15|TRBJ2-2
CSVLAGGTNTGELFF
TGCAGCGTTTTAGCGGGGGGGACTAACACCGGGGAGCTGTTTTTT
>-|-|TRBV28|14|TRBJ1-2
CASWDQGGGYGYTF
TGTGCCAGTTGGGACCAGGGAGGCGGCTATGGCTACACCTTC
>-|-|TRBV29-1|13|TRBJ1-1
CSVEGRANTEAFF
TGCAGCGTTGAGGGGCGGGCGAACACTGAAGCTTTCTTT
>-|TRBD1|TRBV6-6|15|TRBJ2-6
CASTDRSSGANVLTF
TGTGCCAGCACGGACAGGAGCTCTGGGGCCAACGTCCTGACTTTC
>-|-|TRBV27|13|TRBJ1-1
CASSFFGDTEAFF
TGTGCCAGCAGTTTCTTCGGGGACACTGAAGCTTTCTTT
>-|TRBD2|TRBV5-1|20|TRBJ2-5
CASSLPLRTSGEDVQETQYF
TGCGCCAGCAGCTTACCCCTACGGACTAGCGGGGAGGATGTGCAAGAGACCCAGTACTTC
>-|TRBD1|TRBV5-1|13|TRBJ1-1
CASSIDRGSEAFF
TGCGCCAGCAGCATCGACAGGGGCTCTGAAGCTTTCTTT
>-|-|TRBV29-1|13|TRBJ2-5
CSVEGRFQETQYF
TGCAGCGTTGAAGGGCGATTCCAAGAGACCCAGTACTTC
>few|-|TRBV5-1|14|TRBJ2-5
CASSLSGGQETQYF
TGCGCCAGCAGCTTAAGCGGCGGGCAAGAGACCCAGTACTTC
>-|TRBD2|TRBV5-1|18|TRBJ2-3
CASSWGLDMSSSTDTQYF
TGCGCCAGCAGCTGGGGACTAGACATGTCATCTAGCACAGATACGCAGTATTTT
>-|TRBD1|TRBV30|14|TRBJ2-6
CARKQGAGANVLTF
TGTGCCCGTAAACAGGGGGCTGGGGCCAACGTCCTGACTTTC